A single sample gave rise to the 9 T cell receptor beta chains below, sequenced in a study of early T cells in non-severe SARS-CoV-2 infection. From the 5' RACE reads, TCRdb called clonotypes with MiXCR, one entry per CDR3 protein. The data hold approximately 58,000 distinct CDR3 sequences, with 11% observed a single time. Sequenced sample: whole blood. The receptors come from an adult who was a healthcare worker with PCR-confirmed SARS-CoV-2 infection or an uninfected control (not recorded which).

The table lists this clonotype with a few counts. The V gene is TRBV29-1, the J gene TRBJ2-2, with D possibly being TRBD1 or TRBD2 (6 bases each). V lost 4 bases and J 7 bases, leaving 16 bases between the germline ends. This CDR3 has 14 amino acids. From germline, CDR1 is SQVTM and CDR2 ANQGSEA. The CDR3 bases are TGCAGCGTTGCGGCAGGGGACGGGAGCGGGGAGCTGTTTTTT. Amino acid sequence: CSVAAGDGSGELFF.

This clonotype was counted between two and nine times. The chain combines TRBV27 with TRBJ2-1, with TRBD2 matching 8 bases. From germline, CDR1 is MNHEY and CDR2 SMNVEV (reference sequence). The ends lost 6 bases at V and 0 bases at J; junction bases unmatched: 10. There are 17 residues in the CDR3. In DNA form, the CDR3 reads TGTGCCAGCAGCAGGAGACTAGCGCTGTCCTCCTACAATGAGCAGTTCTTC. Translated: CASSRRLALSSYNEQFF.

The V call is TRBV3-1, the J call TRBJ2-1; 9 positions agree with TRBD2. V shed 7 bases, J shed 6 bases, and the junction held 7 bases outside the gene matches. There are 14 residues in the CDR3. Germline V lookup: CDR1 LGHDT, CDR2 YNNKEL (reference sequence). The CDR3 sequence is CASNPTSGINEQFF. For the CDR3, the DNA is TGTGCCAGCAACCCGACTAGCGGCATCAATGAGCAGTTCTTC.

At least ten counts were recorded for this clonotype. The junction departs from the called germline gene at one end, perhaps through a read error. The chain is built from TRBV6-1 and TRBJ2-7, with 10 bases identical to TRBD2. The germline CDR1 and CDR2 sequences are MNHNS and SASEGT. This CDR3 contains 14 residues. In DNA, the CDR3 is TGTGCCAGCAGTGAAGGACTAGCGGGTACCATCAAGAACTTC. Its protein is CASSEGLAGTIKNF.

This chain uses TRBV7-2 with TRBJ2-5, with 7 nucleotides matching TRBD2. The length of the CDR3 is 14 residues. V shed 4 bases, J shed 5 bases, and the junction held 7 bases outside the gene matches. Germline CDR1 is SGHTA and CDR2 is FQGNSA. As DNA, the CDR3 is TGTGCCAGCAGCTCGGACTTCGGGGGGGAGACCCAGTACTTC. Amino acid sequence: CASSSDFGGETQYF.

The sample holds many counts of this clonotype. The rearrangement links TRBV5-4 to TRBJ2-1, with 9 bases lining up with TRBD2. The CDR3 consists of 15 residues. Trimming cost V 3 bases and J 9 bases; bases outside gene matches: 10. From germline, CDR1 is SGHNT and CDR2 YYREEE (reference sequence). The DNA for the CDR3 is TGTGCCAGCAGCTCCCCTGCGGGGGGGCCAGGTGAGCAGTTCTTC. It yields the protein CASSSPAGGPGEQFF.

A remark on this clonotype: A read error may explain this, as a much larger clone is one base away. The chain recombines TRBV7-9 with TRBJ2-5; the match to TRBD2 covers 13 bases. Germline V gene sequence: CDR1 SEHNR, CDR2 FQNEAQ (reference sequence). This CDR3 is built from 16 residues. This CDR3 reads CANSARLAGGGETQYF. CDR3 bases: TGTGCCAACAGCGCCCGACTAGCGGGGGGAGGAGAGACCCAGTACTTC.

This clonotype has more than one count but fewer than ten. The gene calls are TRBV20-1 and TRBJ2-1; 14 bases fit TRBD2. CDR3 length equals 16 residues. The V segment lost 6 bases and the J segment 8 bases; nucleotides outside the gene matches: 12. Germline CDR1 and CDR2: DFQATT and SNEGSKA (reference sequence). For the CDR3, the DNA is TGCAGTGCCCTAACGGGGACTAGCGGGGGAATTGATGAGCAGTTCTTC. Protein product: CSALTGTSGGIDEQFF.

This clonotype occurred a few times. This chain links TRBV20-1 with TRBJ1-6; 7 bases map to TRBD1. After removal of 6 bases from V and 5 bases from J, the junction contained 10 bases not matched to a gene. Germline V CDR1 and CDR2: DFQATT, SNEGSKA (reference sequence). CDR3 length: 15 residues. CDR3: CSASSRGGHNSPLHF. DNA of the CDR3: TGCAGTGCCTCTTCTCGAGGGGGCCATAATTCACCCCTCCACTTT.